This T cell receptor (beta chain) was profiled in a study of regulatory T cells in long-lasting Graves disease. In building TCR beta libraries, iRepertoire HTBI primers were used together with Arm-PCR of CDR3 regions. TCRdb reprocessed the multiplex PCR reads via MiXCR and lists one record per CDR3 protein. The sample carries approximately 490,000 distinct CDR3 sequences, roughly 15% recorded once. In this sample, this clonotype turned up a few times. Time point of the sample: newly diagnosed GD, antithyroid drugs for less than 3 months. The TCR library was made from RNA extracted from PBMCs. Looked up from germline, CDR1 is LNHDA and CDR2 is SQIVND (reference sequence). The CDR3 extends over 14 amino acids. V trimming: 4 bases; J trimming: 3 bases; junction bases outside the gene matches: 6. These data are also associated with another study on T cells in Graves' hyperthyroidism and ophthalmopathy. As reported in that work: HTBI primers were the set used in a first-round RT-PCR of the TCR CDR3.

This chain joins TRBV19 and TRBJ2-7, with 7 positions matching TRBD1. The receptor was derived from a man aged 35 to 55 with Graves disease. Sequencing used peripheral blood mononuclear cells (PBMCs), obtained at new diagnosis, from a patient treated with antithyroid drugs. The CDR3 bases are TGTGCCAGTAGTACTTCCGGGACAGTCTACGAGCAGTACTTC. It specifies CASSTSGTVYEQYF. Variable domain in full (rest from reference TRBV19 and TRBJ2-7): DGGITQSPKYLFRKEGQNVTLSCEQNLNHDAMYWYRQDPGQGLRLIYYSQIVNDFQKGDIAEGYSVSREKKESFPLTVTSAQKNPTAFYLCASSTSGTVYEQYFGPGTRLTVT.